Shown below are 30 T cell receptor beta chains from a single sample sequenced in a study of prognosis after radiotherapy for stage I lung cancer. From genomic DNA, two-round multiplex PCR was used to amplify TCR beta CDR3. The use of primers specific to each TRBV and TRBJ gene characterized first-round PCR. Via MiXCR, TCRdb re-called the multiplex PCR reads, giving one row per CDR3 protein. The sample holds fewer than 20,000 distinct CDR3 sequences; 44% are singletons and the top ten take about two fifths. The input for sequencing was PBMCs, taken before or after stereotactic body radiation therapy (not recorded which). These receptor sequences come from a donor over 45 with non-small cell lung cancer.

J is TRBJ1-2 and V is TRBV19; D remains unclear. V was pared by 11 bases and J by 8 bases, with 18 bases between. Germline loops: CDR1 LNHDA, CDR2 SQIVND (reference sequence). The CDR3 extends over 12 amino acids. The CDR3 region has the DNA TGTGCCTGGAGCCGAACATCGACGGGCTACACCTTC. This gives the protein CAWSRTSTGYTF.

This sequence joins TRBV24-1 and TRBJ2-2, with 9 bases fitting TRBD2. The CDR3 runs to 15 residues. The junction had 1 base not matched to a gene; V was cut back by 1 base and J by 5 bases. Germline V CDR1 and CDR2: KGHDR, SFDVKD. This CDR3 is CATSDLAGGTGELFF. The CDR3 DNA is TGTGCCACCAGTGATTTAGCGGGAGGAACCGGGGAGCTGTTTTTT.

The rearrangement uses TRBV6-9 and TRBJ2-1; 7 nucleotides match TRBD1. CDR3 size: 13 residues. Germline CDR1 is MNHGY and CDR2 is SVAAGI. With V trimmed by 3 bases and J by 12 bases, 8 bases remained unmatched. The CDR3 DNA reads as TGTGCCAGCAGTTACTCAGGGGGTGATGGGCAGTTCTTC. Its protein is CASSYSGGDGQFF.

There are a few counts of this clonotype. The chain is built from TRBV3-1 and TRBJ2-2; 11 nucleotides line up with TRBD2. This CDR3 is built from 15 residues. From germline, CDR1 is LGHDT and CDR2 YNNKEL (reference sequence). V dropped 4 bases and J dropped 4; count of bases not matched to a gene: 2. The CDR3 is CASSLLAGGTGELFF. In DNA, the CDR3 is TGTGCCAGCAGCCTCCTAGCGGGAGGCACCGGGGAGCTGTTTTTT.

This clonotype occurred once. V usage is TRBV20-1 and J usage is TRBJ2-1; TRBD2 aligns across 8 bases. Losses at the gene ends were 6 bases for V and 8 bases for J; bases not matched to a gene: 9. CDR3 size: 13 residues. Per germline, CDR1 DFQATT and CDR2 SNEGSKA (reference sequence). CDR3 sequence reads: CSAPGLVVDEQFF. The CDR3 coding sequence is TGCAGTGCCCCGGGACTAGTCGTTGATGAGCAGTTCTTC.

This clonotype was detected many times. The chain joins TRBV7-9 to TRBJ2-3; 7 nucleotides align to TRBD2. V was clipped by 0 bases and J by 4 bases; unmatched bases: 16. CDR1 and CDR2 (germline): SEHNR, FQNEAQ (reference sequence). This CDR3 contains 19 residues. The CDR3 loop reads CASSLARFGGGREADTQYF. CDR3 sequence (DNA): TGTGCCAGCAGCTTAGCGCGGTTTGGCGGGGGTCGAGAGGCAGATACGCAGTATTTT.

This clonotype was picked up many times. The V gene is TRBV28, the J gene TRBJ2-1; D tentatively fits TRBD1 or TRBD2 (9 bases each). The CDR3 loop spans 21 amino acids. CDR1 is MDHEN and CDR2 is SYDVKM in the germline V gene. Trimming took 5 bases from V and 0 from J, leaving 29 bases between them. CDR3 sequence (DNA): TGTGCCAGCAGTCACAGGGGGCGGCGAGCGGGAGGAGGGTTCTCCTACAATGAGCAGTTCTTC. Protein product: CASSHRGRRAGGGFSYNEQFF.

Notes on this clonotype: A far larger clone is only one base removed, so a read error is likely. The chain is built from TRBV12-3 or TRBV12-4 and TRBJ2-7, with 11 bases fitting TRBD1. The length of the CDR3 is 14 residues. V lost 5 bases to trimming and J lost 6 bases; unmatched junction nucleotides: 6. In nucleotides, the CDR3 is TGTGCCAGCAGTCCGGGACAGGGGGTTCTCGAGCAGTACTTC. Its protein product is CASSPGQGVLEQYF.

The chain is built from TRBV5-1 and TRBJ2-7; tentative D call: TRBD1 (6 bases). Between the trimmed V and J ends, which lost 5 bases and 4 bases, there was a span of 13 bases. The CDR3 loop spans 13 amino acids. In germline, CDR1 is SGHRS, CDR2 YFSETQ. The CDR3 sequence: CASRRTELYEQYF. For the CDR3, the DNA is TGCGCCAGCAGGAGGACAGAACTTTACGAGCAGTACTTC.

A remark on this clonotype: Germline and junction disagree at one end, which may indicate a read error. The chain recombines TRBV6-1 with TRBJ2-7, with 9 bases that match TRBD1. This CDR3 comprises 15 residues. CDR1 and CDR2 (germline): MNHNS, SASEGT. CDR3 amino acids: CANSDAPGQGEKQYF. In DNA, the CDR3 is TGTGCCAACAGTGATGCTCCGGGACAGGGTGAAAAGCAGTACTTC.

In its sample, this clonotype was seen many times. J is TRBJ1-5 and V is TRBV6-1; no clear D gene. With 6 bases removed from V and 4 bases from J, the gap between germline ends came to 7 bases. From germline, CDR1 is MNHNS and CDR2 SASEGT. The CDR3 length is 12 residues. DNA for the CDR3: TGTGCCAGCAGGACACAAAATCAGCCCCAGCATTTT. Protein: CASRTQNQPQHF.

This clonotype came up many times. The rearrangement links TRBV12-3 or TRBV12-4 to TRBJ2-3; TRBD2 matches 8 bases. V was clipped by 8 bases and J by 0 bases; unmatched bases: 4. This CDR3 comprises 14 residues. CDR3 nucleotides: TGTGCCAGCGGGCGCGGGGGGAGCACAGATACGCAGTATTTT. This translates into CASGRGGSTDTQYF.

Many counts were recorded for this clonotype. The chain has TRBV10-3 and TRBJ1-5; 9 nucleotides match TRBD1. The length of the CDR3 is 12 residues. The ends lost 11 bases at V and 5 bases at J; junction bases unmatched: 4. Germline CDR1 and CDR2: ENHRY and SYGVKD. The CDR3: CAPWTGDQPQHF. DNA for the CDR3: TGTGCCCCCTGGACAGGGGATCAGCCCCAGCATTTT.

This clonotype was observed many times. This chain uses TRBV6-1 with TRBJ2-1, with TRBD2 matching 12 bases. CDR1 is MNHNS and CDR2 is SASEGT in the germline V gene. V lost 7 bases, J lost 9 bases, and 10 bases stayed unmatched. CDR3 length: 15 amino acids. The CDR3 coding sequence is TGTGCCAGCAATAATGGGGGACTAGCGGGCGGTGAGCAGTTCTTC. Translation: CASNNGGLAGGEQFF.

This clonotype was seen many times. One end of the junction varies from germline; a read error may be responsible. The chain employs TRBV6-1 and TRBJ1-2, with 7 bases matching TRBD1. Germline V gives CDR1 MNHNS, CDR2 SASEGT. CDR3 length equals 14 residues. This CDR3 reads CTSSERGRNYGYTF. The CDR3, as DNA: TGTACCAGCAGTGAAAGGGGGCGCAACTATGGCTACACCTTT.

This clonotype was seen ten or more times. The J gene is TRBJ2-6, the V gene TRBV20-1; a possible D gene is TRBD2 (5 bases). The germline CDR1 and CDR2 sequences are DFQATT and SNEGSKA (reference sequence). The ends were cut back, 6 bases at V and 2 bases at J, with 14 bases in the middle. The CDR3 is 15 residues long. CDR3 sequence reads: CSAPDSKAGANVLTF. The CDR3 region has the DNA TGCAGTGCCCCGGACTCAAAGGCTGGGGCCAACGTCCTGACTTTC.

This clonotype was counted ten times or more. V and J are TRBV11-2 and TRBJ2-7; D remains ambiguous. Per the germline V gene, CDR1 is SGHAT and CDR2 is FQNNGV. The germline V and J ends were trimmed by 4 bases and 6 bases, with 7 bases remaining between them. The CDR3 length is 11 residues. Here the CDR3 reads CASSSTVEQYF. In nucleotides, the CDR3 is TGTGCCAGCAGCTCGACGGTCGAGCAGTACTTC.

V and J are TRBV12-3 or TRBV12-4 and TRBJ1-5; D is unclear. This CDR3 comprises 14 residues. V dropped 6 bases and J dropped 3 bases, with 12 bases sitting between them. DNA of the CDR3: TGTGCCAGCAGGTCCCCCCGGGTCAATCAGCCCCAGCATTTT. This codes for CASRSPRVNQPQHF.

This clonotype ranks as medium-sized. This chain joins TRBV6-5 and TRBJ2-1, with D possibly matching TRBD2 (6 bases). Trimming removed 0 bases at V and 7 bases at J, with 10 bases between. Germline CDR1 and CDR2: MNHEY and SVGAGI. The CDR3 spans 14 residues. For the CDR3, the DNA is TGTGCCAGCAGTTACTCGAGTGGAGGGAATGAGCAGTTCTTC. Residues: CASSYSSGGNEQFF.

Regarding this clonotype: This likely came from a read error, as a far larger clone is one base away. The genes are TRBV10-2 and TRBJ2-7; TRBD1 agrees at 9 bases. Germline V gene data show CDR1 as WSHSY and CDR2 as SAAADI. The CDR3 is 15 residues long. The CDR3 DNA sequence: TGTGCCAGCAGTGACCCCGGGACAGGGTGTGGCGAGCAGTACTTC. As protein: CASSDPGTGCGEQYF.

The rearrangement links TRBV5-1 to TRBJ2-7; maybe TRBD2 (5 bases). This CDR3 has 15 residues. Germline V gene sequence: CDR1 SGHRS, CDR2 YFSETQ. V was trimmed by 4 bases and J by 6 bases, leaving 20 bases between them. In DNA form, the CDR3 reads TGCGCCAGCAGCCCCGCAAAAGGGCCCGGAGGCGAGCAGTACTTC. This sequence encodes CASSPAKGPGGEQYF.

This chain uses TRBV6-1 with TRBJ2-4; TRBD2 might be the D (6 bases). This CDR3 comprises 14 residues. Per germline, CDR1 MNHNS and CDR2 SASEGT. Trimming shortened V by 6 bases and J by 4 bases, and 13 bases separated the two germline ends. CDR3 in amino acids: CASSDGGVKNIQYF. Written as DNA, the CDR3 is TGTGCCAGCAGCGACGGGGGAGTAAAAAACATTCAGTACTTC.

The CDR3 reads CASSLGQRSSYNSPLHF. CDR3 sequence (DNA): TGTGCCAGCAGCCTTGGACAGAGAAGCTCCTATAATTCACCCCTCCACTTT. The V call is TRBV6-2 or TRBV6-3, the J call TRBJ1-6; D may be TRBD1 (6 bases). The V end lost 6 bases, the J end lost 0 bases, and 15 bases lay between the germline ends. Germline CDR1 reads MNHEY; CDR2 reads SVGEGT. The CDR3 spans 17 residues.

This clonotype was observed a single time. The V call is TRBV15, the J call TRBJ2-5; D is ambiguous. The germline V and J ends were trimmed by 0 bases and 5 bases, with 19 bases remaining between them. Per the germline V gene, CDR1 is LNHNV and CDR2 is YYDKDF (reference sequence). This CDR3 contains 17 residues. DNA of the CDR3: TGTGCCACCAGCAGAGAATTGACTGTTATCGGGTCGGAGACCCAGTACTTC. Translating gives CATSRELTVIGSETQYF.

The chain is built from TRBV11-2 and TRBJ2-3; no clear D. The length of the CDR3 is 13 residues. Germline V lookup: CDR1 SGHAT, CDR2 FQNNGV. This CDR3 reads CARRQPPGDTQYF. In nucleotides, the CDR3 is TGTGCAAGAAGACAACCACCCGGAGATACGCAGTATTTT. The full variable domain, completed using reference TRBV11-2 and TRBJ2-3, is EAGVAQSPRYKIIEKRQSVAFWCNPISGHATLYWYQQILGQGPKLLIQFQNNGVVDDSQLPKDRFSAERLKGVDSTLKIQPAKLEDSAVYLCARRQPPGDTQYFGPGTRLTVL.

In the case of this clonotype: The junction does not match germline at one end; this may be a read error. V is TRBV19 and J is TRBJ1-5, with a tentative D call TRBD1 (6 bases). Per the germline V gene, CDR1 is LNHDA and CDR2 is SQIVND (reference sequence). CDR3 length equals 13 residues. The CDR3 sequence is CTSSLGQYPPQHF. For the CDR3, the DNA is TGTACCAGTTCTTTGGGACAATATCCGCCCCAGCATTTT.

This clonotype occurred a few times. A much larger clone is a single base away; this may be a read error. V gene TRBV2 combines with J gene TRBJ2-2; possibly TRBD2 for D (6 bases). The germline V gene encodes CDR1 SNHLY and CDR2 FYNNEI. V was shortened by 8 bases and J by 7 bases, with 14 bases between the two germline ends. The CDR3 consists of 13 residues. The CDR3 loop is CASRDSLDGELFF. For the CDR3, the DNA is TGTGCCAGCCGGGACTCATTGGACGGGGAGCTGTTTTTT. The full variable domain, its missing parts supplied by reference TRBV2 and TRBJ2-2, is EPEVTQTPSHQVTQMGQEVILRCVPISNHLYFYWYRQILGQKVEFLVSFYNNEISEKSEIFDDQFSVERPDGSNFTLKIRSTKLEDSAMYFCASRDSLDGELFFGEGSRLTVL.

The chain joins TRBV27 to TRBJ2-1, with 7 bases matching TRBD2. The germline V gene has CDR1 MNHEY and CDR2 SMNVEV (reference sequence). After removal of 2 bases from V and 2 bases from J, the junction contained 3 bases not matched to a gene. The CDR3 length is 15 residues. The CDR3 protein is CASSLSGVTYNEQFF. In nucleotides, the CDR3 is TGTGCCAGCAGTTTAAGCGGGGTCACCTACAATGAGCAGTTCTTC.

This clonotype appeared many times. The chain combines TRBV12-3 or TRBV12-4 with TRBJ2-7, with D possibly matching TRBD1 (6 bases). The ends were cut back, 3 bases at V and 2 bases at J, with 8 bases in the middle. The CDR3 spans 13 residues. CDR3 region: CASSLGQTYEQYF. The DNA of the CDR3 is TGTGCCAGCAGTTTGGGACAAACCTACGAGCAGTACTTC.

This clonotype was observed at least ten times. The chain is built from TRBV5-4 and TRBJ1-4, with TRBD1 matching 12 bases. J lost 7 bases, V lost 0 bases, and 1 base had no gene match. CDR1 and CDR2 from the germline V gene are SGHNT and YYREEE (reference sequence). The CDR3 totals 15 residues. CDR3 in amino acids: CASSLGGQGAEKLFF. The DNA for the CDR3 is TGTGCCAGCAGCTTGGGGGGACAGGGGGCTGAAAAACTGTTTTTT.